Described below is a single TCR beta chain sequence and its context. Between the trimmed V and J ends, which lost 8 bases and 6 bases, there was a span of 13 bases. Looked up from germline, CDR1 is MNHEY and CDR2 is SVGAGI. The CDR3 has 13 amino acids. The data were obtained in a study of blood T cell repertoires in COVID-19. The data were produced by immunoSEQ multiplex PCR, yet TCRdb's version contains in-frame clones alone and is incomplete. The sample contains 95,000 to 150,000 clones, 85% to 90% of which appear only once. This sequence originates from a man in his sixties or seventies with active or convalescent COVID-19. What was sequenced was peripheral blood. The chain carries TRBV6-5 and TRBJ2-2; D possibly corresponds to TRBD1 (5 bases). This chain's CDR3 is CASQYWTSGELFF. The DNA of the CDR3 is TGTGCCAGCCAATACTGGACATCCGGGGAGCTGTTTTTT.